Listed here is a single T cell receptor (beta chain). Its antigen remains unknown. PCR was performed using 60 Vbeta and 13 Jbeta primers. The method was immunoSEQ multiplex PCR; TCRdb's version includes in-frame clones alone and lacks a portion of them. The table has approximately 180,000 clones, 84% seen once; the top ten hold 4% to 6%. The data are from a study of cytomegalovirus exposure and HLA in healthy donors. Study context: The study placed approximately 78% of its approximately 430 genotyped donors in the Caucasian-associated ancestry cluster. Overall study findings and caveats: Three CMV-associated chains proved CMV antigen-specific in vitro. An ancestry cluster, one associated with Asian ancestry, reportedly showed fewer N-insertions than the approximately 670-donor mean in a later analysis.

Those who donated were healthy bone marrow donors. Trimming stripped 4 bases from V and 2 bases from J, with 12 bases between. There are 15 residues in the CDR3. CDR1 and CDR2 (germline): MDHEN, SYDVKM. The rearrangement uses TRBV28 and TRBJ2-1; D is uncertain. Material: PBMCs. The source of this sequence is a man in his late teens or twenties in good health and CMV-seronegative. The CDR3 region is CASSSSKRTYNEQFF. CDR3 sequence (DNA): TGTGCCAGCAGTTCCTCTAAGAGAACCTACAATGAGCAGTTCTTC.